This entry is about one T cell receptor (beta chain). Looked up from germline, CDR1 is LNHDA and CDR2 is SQIVND (reference sequence). This CDR3 region has 16 residues. V was cut by 4 bases and J by 4 bases, with 17 bases left in between. This record comes from a study of blood T cell repertoires in COVID-19. Study at large: The United States, Italy and Spain provided the acute and convalescent COVID-19 samples.

Categorization into cohorts depended on clinical history that participants reported. Exposed volunteers were people who met a COVID-19 case within 2 weeks before study entry. Sequenced by immunoSEQ multiplex PCR; TCRdb stores in-frame clones only, minus some. The sample contains roughly 280,000 clones, approximately 90% of which appear only once. The chain joins TRBV19 to TRBJ1-3; unclear D gene. The sequenced sample was PBMCs or T cells enriched from blood (not recorded which). The TCR comes from a man aged 40-55 years who had been exposed to COVID-19. Written as DNA, the CDR3 is TGTGCCAGTAGTAGTATCGGGGAGTTCTCCGGAAACACCATATATTTT. This translates into CASSSIGEFSGNTIYF.